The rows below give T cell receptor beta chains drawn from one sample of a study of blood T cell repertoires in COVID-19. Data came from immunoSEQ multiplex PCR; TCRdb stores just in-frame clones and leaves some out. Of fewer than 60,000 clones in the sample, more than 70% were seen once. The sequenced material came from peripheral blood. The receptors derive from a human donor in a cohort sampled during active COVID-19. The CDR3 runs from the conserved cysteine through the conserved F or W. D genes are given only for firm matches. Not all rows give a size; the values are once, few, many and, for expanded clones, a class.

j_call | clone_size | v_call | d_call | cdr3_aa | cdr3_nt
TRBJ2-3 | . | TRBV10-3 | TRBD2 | CASGTSGRDTQYF | TGTGCCAGTGGGACTAGCGGGAGGGATACGCAGTATTTT
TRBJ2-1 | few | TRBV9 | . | CASSVPGRNEQFF | TGTGCCAGCAGCGTACCAGGGAGGAATGAGCAGTTCTTC
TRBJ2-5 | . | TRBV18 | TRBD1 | CASSPLGTGAEETQYF | TGTGCCAGCTCACCTCTCGGGACAGGGGCGGAAGAGACCCAGTACTTC
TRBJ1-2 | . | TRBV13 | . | CASSFMGGPGYTF | TGTGCCAGCAGCTTCATGGGGGGGCCTGGCTACACCTTC
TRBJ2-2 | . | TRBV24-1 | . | CATSDFSGSGTGELFF | TGTGCCACCAGTGATTTTTCGGGGTCCGGCACCGGGGAGCTGTTTTTT
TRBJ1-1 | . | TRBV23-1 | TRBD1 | CASSYRGGYGTEAFF | TGCGCCAGCAGTTACAGGGGCGGTTATGGCACTGAAGCTTTCTTT
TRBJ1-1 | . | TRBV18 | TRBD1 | CASSRQGNTEAFF | TGTGCCAGCTCGCGACAGGGAAACACTGAAGCTTTCTTT
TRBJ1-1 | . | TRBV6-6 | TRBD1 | CASSPLPGGRTEAFF | TGTGCCAGCAGCCCACTCCCAGGGGGGAGAACTGAAGCTTTCTTT
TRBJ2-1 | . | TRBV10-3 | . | CAISERGEGLDEQFF | TGTGCCATCAGTGAAAGGGGGGAGGGCCTGGATGAGCAGTTCTTC
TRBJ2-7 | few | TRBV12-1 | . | CASSFEASDPLPTYEQYF | TGTGCCAGCAGCTTTGAGGCTAGCGACCCACTGCCCACCTACGAGCAGTACTTC
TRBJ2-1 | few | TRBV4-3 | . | CASSLESGYNEQFF | TGCGCCAGCAGCTTAGAGAGTGGCTACAATGAGCAGTTCTTC
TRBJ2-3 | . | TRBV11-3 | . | CASSSVTSTDTQYF | TGTGCCAGCAGCTCGGTGACTAGCACAGATACGCAGTATTTT
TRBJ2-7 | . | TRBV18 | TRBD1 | CASSIDRDRGDNEQYF | TGTGCCAGCTCAATCGACCGGGACAGGGGAGATAACGAGCAGTACTTC
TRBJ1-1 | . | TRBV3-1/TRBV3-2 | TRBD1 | CASSKPRTGGTEAFF | TGTGCCAGCAGCAAGCCCAGGACAGGTGGAACTGAAGCTTTCTTT
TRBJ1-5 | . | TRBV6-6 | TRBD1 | CASRGGQGFGNQPQHF | TGTGCCAGCAGAGGAGGACAGGGGTTTGGCAATCAGCCCCAGCATTTT
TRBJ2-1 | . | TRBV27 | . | CFWGQGGEQFF | TGTTTTTGGGGGCAGGGCGGTGAGCAGTTCTTC
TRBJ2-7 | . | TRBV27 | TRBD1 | CASSRDRYYEQYF | TGTGCCAGCAGTAGGGACAGATACTACGAGCAGTACTTC
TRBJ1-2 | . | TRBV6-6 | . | CASSQQGFIGYTF | TGTGCCAGCAGCCAACAGGGCTTTATTGGCTACACCTTC
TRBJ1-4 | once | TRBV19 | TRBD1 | CASSAHRGLNEKLFF | TGTGCCAGTAGTGCCCACAGGGGGCTGAATGAAAAACTGTTTTTT
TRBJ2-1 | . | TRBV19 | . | CASSIRGINEQFF | TGTGCCAGTAGTATACGAGGGATCAATGAGCAGTTCTTC
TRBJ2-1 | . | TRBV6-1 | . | CASSEIQGVGEQFF | TGTGCCAGCAGTGAAATACAGGGAGTTGGGGAGCAGTTCTTC
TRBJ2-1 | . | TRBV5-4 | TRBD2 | CASSLDGLAGGYNEQFF | TGTGCCAGCAGCTTGGATGGACTAGCGGGAGGTTACAATGAGCAGTTCTTC
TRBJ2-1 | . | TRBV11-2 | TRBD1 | CASTRQGFPKGSYNEQFF | TGTGCCAGCACGCGACAGGGCTTTCCTAAAGGCTCCTACAATGAGCAGTTCTTC
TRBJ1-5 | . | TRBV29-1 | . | CSVAEHSNQPQHF | TGCAGCGTCGCGGAACATAGCAATCAGCCCCAGCATTTT
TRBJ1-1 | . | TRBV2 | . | CASGRDTEAFF | TGTGCCAGCGGCAGGGACACTGAAGCTTTCTTT
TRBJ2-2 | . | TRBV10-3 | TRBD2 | CAISGRAGNTGELFF | TGTGCCATCAGTGGTAGAGCGGGAAACACCGGGGAGCTGTTTTTT
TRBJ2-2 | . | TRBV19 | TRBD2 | CAGGLAGVSGELFF | TGTGCCGGGGGACTAGCGGGAGTATCTGGGGAGCTGTTTTTT
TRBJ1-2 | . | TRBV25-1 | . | CASSGGHYGYTF | TGTGCCAGCAGTGGGGGGCACTATGGCTACACCTTC
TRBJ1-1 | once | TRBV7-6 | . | CASGTDRNTEAFF | TGTGCCAGCGGGACGGACAGGAACACTGAAGCTTTCTTT